One and the same sample provided the 25 T cell receptor beta chains below, sequenced in a study of CD8 T cells in ankylosing spondylitis listed by TCRdb under 2017. Receptors were amplified or captured by 5' RACE. TCRdb shows the sequencer as Illumina HiSeq 2500. TCRdb ran its own pipeline on the public reads, namely fastp trimming at Q25 and MiXCR clone calling, and kept in-frame beta chains. Rows with a matching CDR3 protein are joined into one entry that keeps the most common DNA and genes. The sample contains 150,000 to 200,000 distinct CDR3 sequences, roughly a third of them found a single time. The biggest ten clones account for 6% of the sample. Sequencing was done on a sample of synovial fluid, either unsorted or a sorted T cell fraction (not recorded which). These TCRs come from a male donor with ankylosing spondylitis.

This clonotype was recorded at least ten times. CDR3 sequence reads: CASSPSGVGWPQHF. The CDR3, as DNA: TGTGCCAGCTCACCGTCAGGGGTGGGCTGGCCCCAGCATTTT. The chain uses TRBV18 and TRBJ1-5; D may be TRBD1 (6 bases). The germline CDR1 and CDR2 sequences are KGHSH and LQKENI. Trimming removed 3 bases from V and 9 bases from J, with 15 bases in between. This CDR3 has 14 residues.

In this sample, this clonotype turned up a few times. The V call is TRBV7-2, the J call TRBJ1-5, with D possibly TRBD1 on 6 matching bases. The CDR3 consists of 13 residues. Germline CDR1 reads SGHTA; CDR2 reads FQGNSA. The V end lost 5 bases, the J end lost 7 bases, and 12 bases lay between the germline ends. The CDR3 sequence: CASSGHQGQPQHF. CDR3 DNA: TGTGCCAGCAGCGGCCATCAGGGGCAGCCCCAGCATTTT.

The chain combines TRBV5-5 with TRBJ1-6; unclear D gene. This CDR3 is 17 amino acids long. The germline V gene has CDR1 SGHKS and CDR2 YYEKEE (reference sequence). Between the trimmed V and J ends, which lost 6 bases and 5 bases, there was a span of 21 bases. The CDR3 DNA reads as TGTGCCAGCACCAAACGCCCGTTCGGTACCGATAATTCACCCCTCCACTTT. Encoded protein: CASTKRPFGTDNSPLHF. The variable domain in full, with the rest retrieved from reference TRBV5-5 and TRBJ1-6, is DAGVTQSPTHLIKTRGQQVTLRCSPISGHKSVSWYQQVLGQGPQFIFQYYEKEERGRGNFPDRFSARQFPNYSSELNVNALLLGDSALYLCASTKRPFGTDNSPLHFGNGTRLTVT.

V and J are TRBV19 and TRBJ2-6, with D possibly TRBD2 on 6 matching bases. CDR3 length equals 17 residues. The V end was cut by 3 bases, the J end by 0 bases, with 12 bases between. The V gene's germline CDR1 is LNHDA and CDR2 SQIVND (reference sequence). CDR3 amino acids: CASSMAPGSSGANVLTF. As DNA, the CDR3 is TGTGCCAGTAGTATGGCGCCCGGGAGCTCTGGGGCCAACGTCCTGACTTTC.

This clonotype was detected ten times or more. The chain has TRBV20-1 and TRBJ2-7; TRBD1 agrees at 7 bases. In germline, CDR1 is DFQATT, CDR2 SNEGSKA (reference sequence). The V and J ends lost 3 bases and 1 base, in that order; junction bases with no gene match: 0. The CDR3 totals 12 residues. This CDR3 is CSARTGSYEQYF. The CDR3 DNA is TGCAGTGCTAGGACAGGGTCCTACGAGCAGTACTTC.

The chain employs TRBV28 and TRBJ1-4, with 9 bases that match TRBD1. CDR3 length: 14 amino acids. V was clipped by 1 base and J by 11 bases; unmatched bases: 5. CDR1 is MDHEN, CDR2 SYDVKM, per germline. The CDR3 DNA sequence: TGTGCCAGCAGTTTATTCGGACAGGGGAGGAAACTGTTTTTT. Residues: CASSLFGQGRKLFF.

This rearrangement joins TRBV5-1 to TRBJ2-5, with 12 bases matching TRBD2. CDR3 length: 17 amino acids. The ends lost 2 bases at V and 0 bases at J; junction bases unmatched: 5. Looked up from germline, CDR1 is SGHRS and CDR2 is YFSETQ. The chain's CDR3 is CASSLASGGANQETQYF. CDR3 coding DNA: TGCGCCAGCAGCTTAGCTAGCGGGGGGGCAAACCAAGAGACCCAGTACTTC.

The chain recombines TRBV3-1 with TRBJ1-2, with D hard to call. The germline CDR1 and CDR2 sequences are LGHDT and YNNKEL (reference sequence). The CDR3 runs to 13 residues. The V end was cut by 3 bases, the J end by 0 bases, with 5 bases between. In DNA, the CDR3 is TGTGCCAGCAGCCACCGAGCTAACTATGGCTACACCTTC. Translation: CASSHRANYGYTF. The variable domain in full, with the rest retrieved from reference TRBV3-1 and TRBJ1-2, is DTAVSQTPKYLVTQMGNDKSIKCEQNLGHDTMYWYKQDSKKFLKIMFSYNNKELIINETVPNRFSPKSPDKAHLNLHINSLELGDSAVYFCASSHRANYGYTFGSGTRLTVV.

The gene calls are TRBV6-2 or TRBV6-3 and TRBJ2-1, with 9 bases aligning to TRBD2. This CDR3 contains 14 residues. CDR1 MNHEY and CDR2 SVGEGT come from the germline V gene. The ends lost 6 bases at V and 14 bases at J; junction bases unmatched: 14. The CDR3 nucleotides are TGTGCCAGCAGCCGGACTAGCGTCCGCATCGAGAAGTTCTTC. Translated: CASSRTSVRIEKFF.

The genes are TRBV27 and TRBJ2-7; 16 nucleotides match TRBD2. The V gene's germline CDR1 is MNHEY and CDR2 SMNVEV (reference sequence). Trimming cost V 6 bases and J 7 bases; bases outside gene matches: 21. The CDR3 runs 20 residues. The CDR3 nucleotides read TGTGCCAGCAGCCGGAACCAAAGGTCCGGGACTAGCGGGGGGGCCGAGGAGCAGTACTTC. Translated: CASSRNQRSGTSGGAEEQYF.

This clonotype was seen a few times. The chain links TRBV10-3 to TRBJ2-5; the match to TRBD2 covers 15 bases. Germline V gives CDR1 ENHRY, CDR2 SYGVKD. The CDR3 length is 17 residues. V shed 10 bases, J shed 3 bases, and the junction held 12 bases outside the gene matches. The CDR3 DNA follows: TGTGCCACTGCCGGGACTAGCGGGGGGCTAGGTGAAGAGACCCAGTACTTC. Translating gives CATAGTSGGLGEETQYF.

The DNA of the CDR3 is TGTGCCAGCAGTTTGACGGGATTCGGCAATCAGCCCCAGCATTTT. Its translation: CASSLTGFGNQPQHF. The chain joins TRBV12-3 or TRBV12-4 to TRBJ1-5; D remains unclear. The CDR3 is made up of 15 amino acids. The V end lost 3 bases, the J end lost 2 bases, and 11 bases lay between the germline ends.

This rearrangement joins TRBV7-2 to TRBJ2-3; TRBD1 is a possible D gene (6 bases). CDR3 length: 15 amino acids. Deletions cut 4 bases from V and 1 base from J, with 12 bases between. The germline gives CDR1 SGHTA, CDR2 FQGNSA. The CDR3 reads CASSYTRTGTDTQYF. The CDR3 DNA follows: TGTGCCAGCAGCTACACTAGGACAGGCACAGATACGCAGTATTTT.

This clonotype turned up a few times. The chain joins TRBV7-2 to TRBJ2-6; D is unresolved. Per the germline V gene, CDR1 is SGHTA and CDR2 is FQGNSA. The CDR3 has 16 residues. V lost 5 bases and J 1 base, leaving 12 bases between the germline ends. The DNA for the CDR3 is TGTGCCAGCAGCGCTCGCATCGGATCTGGGGCCAACGTCCTGACTTTC. Its protein is CASSARIGSGANVLTF.

The chain recombines TRBV10-3 with TRBJ2-7, with TRBD2 identical over 11 bases. CDR1 ENHRY and CDR2 SYGVKD come from the germline V gene. This CDR3 spans 16 amino acids. With 3 bases clipped from V and 0 bases from J, the junction kept 4 bases outside the gene matches. In DNA form, the CDR3 reads TGTGCCATCAGTGACCTAACTAGCGGGAGCTCCTACGAGCAGTACTTC. Its translation is CAISDLTSGSSYEQYF.

The CDR3 region is CASSSGIDSYPYEQYF. Written as DNA, the CDR3 is TGTGCCAGCAGTTCGGGGATAGACTCGTACCCCTACGAGCAGTACTTC. V gene TRBV27 combines with J gene TRBJ2-7; tentative D call: TRBD2 (5 bases). The CDR3 runs 16 residues. Trimming pared 4 bases from V and 2 bases from J, leaving 18 bases between. Germline CDR1 MNHEY, CDR2 SMNVEV (reference sequence).

The chain has TRBV20-1 and TRBJ1-2; D is undetermined. Germline assignment: CDR1 DFQATT and CDR2 SNEGSKA (reference sequence). V lost 6 bases to trimming and J lost 1 base, with 15 bases between them. This CDR3 is 14 amino acids long. The CDR3 bases are TGCAGTGCCCTGCCCAAACTGATTAACTATGGCTACACCTTC. The encoded protein is CSALPKLINYGYTF.

There are many counts of this clonotype. The J gene is TRBJ2-2, the V gene TRBV20-1; D tentatively reads TRBD1 or TRBD2 (5 bases each). The V and J ends lost 1 base and 5 bases respectively, with 11 bases between them. Germline V CDR1 and CDR2: DFQATT, SNEGSKA (reference sequence). CDR3 size: 14 residues. CDR3 region: CSARGGSRTGELFF. The CDR3 coding sequence is TGCAGTGCTAGAGGGGGGTCTAGGACCGGGGAGCTGTTTTTT.

The V call is TRBV6-2 or TRBV6-3, the J call TRBJ2-5; 7 nucleotides match TRBD2. This CDR3 has 15 residues. Trimming removed 5 bases from V and 1 base from J; junction bases left unmatched: 7. Looked up from germline, CDR1 is MNHEY and CDR2 is SVGEGT. CDR3 amino acids: CASSVAGVAQETQYF. In nucleotides, the CDR3 is TGTGCCAGCAGTGTCGCGGGAGTCGCCCAAGAGACCCAGTACTTC.

The chain combines TRBV20-1 with TRBJ1-2, with 7 bases that match TRBD1. The trim removed 6 bases at V and 0 bases at J, leaving 4 bases unmatched. Germline CDR1 and CDR2: DFQATT and SNEGSKA (reference sequence). This CDR3 spans 13 amino acids. CDR3 in DNA: TGCAGTGCGCACAGGGGAGCTAACTATGGCTACACCTTC. It is translated as CSAHRGANYGYTF.

This rearrangement joins TRBV2 to TRBJ2-7; 8 positions agree with TRBD1. The V segment lost 6 bases and the J segment 2 bases; nucleotides outside the gene matches: 3. Germline V gene sequence: CDR1 SNHLY, CDR2 FYNNEI. The CDR3 is 13 residues long. This CDR3 is CASRGQATYEQYF. CDR3 DNA: TGTGCCAGCAGGGGACAGGCGACCTACGAGCAGTACTTC. The whole variable domain, remainder taken from reference TRBV2 and TRBJ2-7, is EPEVTQTPSHQVTQMGQEVILRCVPISNHLYFYWYRQILGQKVEFLVSFYNNEISEKSEIFDDQFSVERPDGSNFTLKIRSTKLEDSAMYFCASRGQATYEQYFGPGTRLTVT.

The rearrangement joins TRBV19 to TRBJ1-5; D ambiguous. This CDR3 has 13 residues. V was pared by 6 bases and J by 4 bases, with 10 bases between. CDR1 is LNHDA and CDR2 is SQIVND in the germline V gene (reference sequence). The CDR3 region has the DNA TGTGCCAGTAGGTGGACTGTTAATCAGCCCCAGCATTTT. This translates into CASRWTVNQPQHF.

This clonotype was detected only a few times. The rearrangement uses TRBV2 and TRBJ1-1; TRBD1 aligns across 8 bases. V was clipped by 5 bases and J by 1 base; unmatched bases: 6. The CDR3 spans 15 residues. Per germline, CDR1 SNHLY and CDR2 FYNNEI. The CDR3 nucleotides read TGTGCCAGCAGTAATATAGGACAGGGGAACACTGAAGCTTTCTTT. It codes for CASSNIGQGNTEAFF.

The rearrangement uses TRBV12-3 or TRBV12-4 and TRBJ1-1; 8 nucleotides line up with TRBD1. Trimming cost V 3 bases and J 7 bases; bases outside gene matches: 7. CDR3 size: 14 residues. The CDR3 nucleotides are TGTGCCAGCAGTTTCGGGACAGGCCGACTTGAAGCTTTCTTT. This sequence encodes CASSFGTGRLEAFF.

This clonotype was observed a few times. This rearrangement joins TRBV5-1 to TRBJ2-5; D is perhaps TRBD1 (5 bases). The V and J ends lost 5 bases and 2 bases respectively, with 7 bases between them. Germline CDR1 SGHRS, CDR2 YFSETQ. This CDR3 has 12 residues. The CDR3 sequence: CASRDRQETQYF. Written as DNA, the CDR3 is TGCGCCAGCAGAGACAGACAAGAGACCCAGTACTTC.